This T cell receptor (beta chain) was found in a study of T cells after yellow fever vaccination (dated by TCRdb to the late 2010s). In the study overall: The SMART-Seq v4 Ultra Low Input RNA kit was used to prepare libraries from fractions with low cell numbers. The cohort comprised two healthy male donors, one aged 18 to 29 and one aged 30 to 40 years. To follow T-cell clones before and after primary and booster YFV17D yellow fever vaccination, bulk TCR alpha and beta repertoires were sequenced over time. Blood was collected at multiple timepoints before and after primary and secondary immunization, and bulk PBMC replicates and cell subsets were isolated. Overall study results and their limits: Compared with the primary T-cell response, the secondary T-cell response was faster but weaker, reaching its peak on day 5 rather than on day 15. Only two donors were included in the study, so the extent to which the findings can be generalized is limited. Most clones expanded after primary vaccination were re-detected after the booster (approximately 95% of CD4 and roughly 87% of CD8), suggesting broad memory maintenance. A small fraction of clonotypes appeared in both the CD4 and CD8 compartments, likely as a result of convergent recombination. Computational filtering was required because FACS-sorted repertoires could contain abundant contaminating clonotypes from the bulk population.

The treatment or condition label, as the study defines it: live attenuated yellow fever vaccine strain. At every blood-draw timepoint, two biological replicates of bulk PBMCs were collected. A standard Ficoll-Paque protocol was used to isolate PBMCs from peripheral blood. TriZol was used to extract RNA from bulk PBMCs, CD4 and CD8 fractions, and dextramer-positive and dextramer-negative fractions. CDR3 length: 18 amino acids, cysteine to phenylalanine. Of all the DNA, just the CDR3 is kept, 54 bases in frame from base 1. Per the germline V gene (reference sequence), SGHNT is the CDR1 and YYREEE is the CDR2. V lost 2 bases and J lost 2 bases, and the count of bases not matched to a germline gene is 12. TCR cDNA was synthesized by 5'RACE template switching, which introduced a universal primer site and unique molecular identifiers. Priming of cDNA synthesis was performed from both the TCR alpha and TCR beta constant segments. Library amplification involved two PCR steps, and the second step added sample barcodes and sequencing adapters. Sequencing of the libraries was done on either Illumina HiSeq 2500 (2x100 bp) or NovaSeq (2x150 bp). On the authors' methods: Reads were demultiplexed and collapsed into UMI consensus sequences with MIGEC, and V(D)J alignment was performed with MiXCR. Vaccine-responding clonotypes were identified with edgeR using replicate PBMC samples, with FDR below 0.01 and a log2 fold change above 5 up to day 15 being required. Each bulk clonotype received a CD4 or CD8 identity based on whether the sequenced CD4 or CD8 repertoire contained that clonotype at higher abundance. TCRdb trimmed the raw reads at Q25, called clones with MiXCR and kept productive beta chains. Each record represents a unique CDR3 protein, reported with the most common genes and DNA among its rows. Clone size and V and J calls follow TCRdb, not the original study. The sample includes 600,000 to 750,000 distinct CDR3 sequences, with around an eighth observed a single time. The ten largest make up approximately 15% of the sample.

Concerning this clonotype: Its binding antigen is unknown. Base qualities are not at hand, and no much larger clone is one base apart.

This chain is built from TRBV5-4 and TRBJ2-3; the junction holds 9 bases that match TRBD2. Sequences were derived from PBMCs, sampled on the day of the yellow fever booster vaccination. The receptor comes from a man aged 30 to 45 who received the YFV17D yellow fever vaccine. The CDR3 reads CASSFVLAGVRDTDTQYF. Here is the DNA: TGTGCCAGCAGCTTCGTCTTAGCGGGAGTTCGAGACACAGATACGCAGTATTTT.